The sequence of this TCR beta chain was determined in a study of control samples from healthy donors and cancer patients. Clones were sequenced by immunoSEQ multiplex PCR, and TCRdb holds only the in-frame ones, with some missing. Of some 77,000 clones listed, 85% to 90% are singletons. The V end lost 6 bases, the J end lost 2 bases, and 10 bases lay between the germline ends. The CDR3 has 13 residues. This clone was seen once. The chain is built from TRBV12-3 or TRBV12-4 and TRBJ1-2; no reliable D call. The TCR sequence derives from a woman in her sixties or seventies in good health. Material: blood. Here the CDR3 reads CASSVLRNYGYTF. DNA for the CDR3: TGTGCCAGCAGCGTCCTCAGGAACTATGGCTACACCTTC.